This entry lists 19 T cell receptor beta chains sequenced from one sample in a study of early T cells in non-severe SARS-CoV-2 infection. Using its own MiXCR run on the 5' RACE reads, TCRdb lists one record per CDR3 protein. The sample includes tens of thousands of distinct CDR3 sequences, 5.5% to 8.5% of them seen just once. Sequencing was performed on whole blood, taken at baseline. These receptors all stem from an adult who was a healthcare worker with PCR-confirmed SARS-CoV-2 infection or an uninfected control (not recorded which).

This clonotype was found many times. V is TRBV5-4 and J is TRBJ2-1, with TRBD2 matching 11 bases. CDR3 size: 16 residues. The V and J ends lost 3 bases and 9 bases, in that order; junction bases with no gene match: 11. Germline V gene sequence: CDR1 SGHNT, CDR2 YYREEE (reference sequence). CDR3 sequence: CASSSWVAGGQIEQFF. Written as DNA, the CDR3 is TGTGCCAGCAGCTCTTGGGTAGCGGGGGGGCAGATTGAGCAGTTCTTC.

The J gene is TRBJ1-5, the V gene TRBV2, with TRBD1 as a possible D gene (6 bases). Between the trimmed V and J ends, which lost 2 bases and 6 bases, there was a span of 11 bases. CDR1 and CDR2 from the germline V gene are SNHLY and FYNNEI. CDR3 length equals 14 residues. The CDR3 DNA reads as TGTGCCAGCAGTGAAAACAGGGATTTTCAGCCCCAGCATTTT. It yields the protein CASSENRDFQPQHF.

This clonotype was detected a few times. The J gene is TRBJ1-6, the V gene TRBV4-3; 7 bases line up with TRBD1. The CDR3 runs 15 residues. The germline CDR1 and CDR2 sequences are LGHNA and YSLEER. J gave up 10 bases and V 0 bases, and 6 bases lay outside the gene matches. The CDR3 protein is CASSQDGQGESPLHF. The CDR3 bases are TGCGCCAGCAGCCAAGATGGGCAGGGGGAATCACCCCTCCACTTT.

Regarding this clonotype: This may stem from a read error, because a much larger clone lies one nucleotide away. The genes are TRBV7-2 and TRBJ2-1; no definite D call. V gave up 5 bases and J gave up 2 bases, with 10 bases separating them. Looked up from germline, CDR1 is SGHTA and CDR2 is FQGNSA. This CDR3 spans 14 amino acids. DNA of the CDR3: TGTACCAGCAGCCCAGGACGGGCCTACAATGAGCAGTTCTTC. Translation gives CTSSPGRAYNEQFF.

This clonotype was observed a handful of times. The CDR3 DNA sequence: TGTGCCATCAGTGCCGGGGTGGCAGGCAATCAGCCCCAGCATTTT. Encoded protein: CAISAGVAGNQPQHF. V and J are TRBV10-3 and TRBJ1-5; D uncertain. The CDR3 has 15 residues. The germline V and J ends were trimmed by 4 bases and 2 bases, with 12 bases remaining between them. CDR1 ENHRY and CDR2 SYGVKD come from the germline V gene.

The rearrangement uses TRBV30 and TRBJ1-6; D not certain. Germline CDR1 GTSNPN, CDR2 SVGIG (reference sequence). Deletions cut 2 bases from V and 8 bases from J, with 19 bases between. This CDR3 has 16 residues. The DNA of the CDR3 is TGTGCCTGGAGTCGGCATCCCCCACTAGTGGATTCACCCCTCCACTTT. Translating gives CAWSRHPPLVDSPLHF.

Only a few counts were recorded for this clonotype. The chain uses TRBV7-2 and TRBJ2-5; no clear D gene. V lost 3 bases and J lost 1, with 15 bases in between. CDR3 length equals 16 residues. Per germline, CDR1 SGHTA and CDR2 FQGNSA. The CDR3 protein is CASSFLATVFQETQYF. CDR3 coding DNA: TGTGCCAGCAGCTTCTTGGCGACTGTATTCCAAGAGACCCAGTACTTC.

This clonotype was observed at least ten times. The V and J genes are TRBV6-2 or TRBV6-3 and TRBJ1-5, with no clear D. Germline CDR1 reads MNHEY; CDR2 reads SVGEGT. This CDR3 contains 15 residues. Trimming pared 0 bases from V and 1 base from J, leaving 7 bases between. CDR3 sequence: CASSYSLLSNQPQHF. The DNA for the CDR3 is TGTGCCAGCAGTTACTCGCTCCTGAGCAATCAGCCCCAGCATTTT.

In this sample, this clonotype turned up a few times. This sequence joins TRBV4-2 and TRBJ2-1; weak D call: TRBD2 (6 bases). Trimming cost V 4 bases and J 4 bases, with 11 bases left between them. The CDR3 loop spans 14 amino acids. Per germline, CDR1 LGHNA and CDR2 YNFKEQ. Written as DNA, the CDR3 is TGTGCCAGCAGCCGGGCTAGCGAATACAATGAGCAGTTCTTC. Encoded protein: CASSRASEYNEQFF.

In its sample, this clonotype was seen many times. The chain recombines TRBV3-2 with TRBJ1-3; the table assigns TRBD1, which was not confirmed against the DNA. TRBV3-2 is designated a pseudogene. The CDR3 consists of 17 residues. CDR3 loop: CASSRRQGWVTGNTIYF. The CDR3 region has the DNA TGTGCCAGCAGCCGAAGACAGGGTTGGGTAACTGGAAACACCATATATTTT.

This clonotype is judged medium-sized. The CDR3 sequence is CASTGTGDPPYYGYTF. The CDR3 region has the DNA TGTGCCAGTACCGGGACAGGGGATCCTCCCTACTATGGCTACACCTTC. The genes are TRBV19 and TRBJ1-2; 10 positions agree with TRBD1. The J segment lost 3 bases and the V segment lost 7 bases, leaving 11 bases of the junction unmatched. The CDR3 extends over 16 amino acids. CDR1 and CDR2 (germline): LNHDA, SQIVND (reference sequence).

This clonotype was seen repeatedly, ten times or more. This chain connects TRBV19 to TRBJ1-5, with 8 nucleotides matching TRBD1. Germline trimming cut 9 bases from V and 6 bases from J; bases unmatched to any gene: 7. The germline gives CDR1 LNHDA, CDR2 SQIVND (reference sequence). The CDR3 covers 13 residues. DNA of the CDR3: TGTGCCAGCAGGGACAGGCTATTTCAGCCCCAGCATTTT. It yields the protein CASRDRLFQPQHF.

This clonotype was detected many times. This chain joins TRBV7-2 and TRBJ2-7; the D call may be TRBD1 or TRBD2 (5 bases each). Germline V lookup: CDR1 SGHTA, CDR2 FQGNSA. The CDR3 consists of 15 residues. The germline V and J ends were trimmed by 1 base and 2 bases, with 12 bases remaining between them. The CDR3 region has the DNA TGTGCCAGCAGCTTAGTGGTGGGGACCACCTACGAGCAGTACTTC. Its protein is CASSLVVGTTYEQYF.

This clonotype was recorded at least ten times. The rearrangement uses TRBV12-3 or TRBV12-4 and TRBJ2-7, with D tentatively TRBD2 (6 bases). V was trimmed by 0 bases and J by 1 base, leaving 7 bases between them. The CDR3 is 14 amino acids. The CDR3, as DNA: TGTGCCAGCAGTTTAGCGGGGGGTTCCTACGAGCAGTACTTC. Residues: CASSLAGGSYEQYF.

The sample holds a few counts of this clonotype. The chain is built from TRBV18 and TRBJ2-7; D remains ambiguous. V shed 6 bases and J shed 3 bases, with 12 bases lying between them. CDR3 length equals 13 residues. The germline V gene encodes CDR1 KGHSH and CDR2 LQKENI. The CDR3 DNA reads as TGTGCCAGCTCGGTAAGCGACCTCTACGAGCAGTACTTC. Translation: CASSVSDLYEQYF.

This chain uses TRBV10-2 with TRBJ1-5; 7 positions agree with TRBD1. The CDR3 runs to 18 residues. The germline V gene encodes CDR1 WSHSY and CDR2 SAAADI. V shed 3 bases and J 0 bases; nucleotides not matched to a gene: 11. As DNA, the CDR3 is TGCGCCAGCAGTGACAACCCTTGGACAGGTTATAGCAATCAGCCCCAGCATTTT. Translated, it gives CASSDNPWTGYSNQPQHF.

This chain connects TRBV7-9 to TRBJ2-3, with D hard to call. The CDR3 runs 15 residues. Germline assignment: CDR1 SEHNR and CDR2 FQNEAQ (reference sequence). Between the trimmed V and J ends, which lost 1 base and 6 bases, there was a span of 14 bases. The CDR3 coding sequence is TGTGCCAGCAGCTTAGGTTTTTCTCTGGCCGATACGCAGTATTTT. Residues: CASSLGFSLADTQYF.

This clonotype was found a few times. The rearrangement uses TRBV28 and TRBJ2-5; 13 bases align to TRBD2. Trimming cost V 5 bases and J 3 bases; bases outside gene matches: 12. The CDR3 is 18 residues long. From germline, CDR1 is MDHEN and CDR2 SYDVKM. CDR3 coding DNA: TGTGCCAGCAGTCTGCCCCTAACTAGCGGGGGGGAGGAAGAGACCCAGTACTTC. As protein: CASSLPLTSGGEEETQYF.

This clonotype was observed many times. The chain carries TRBV6-2 or TRBV6-3 and TRBJ1-1; TRBD1 might be the D (5 bases). Germline V lookup: CDR1 MNHEY, CDR2 SVGEGT. V lost 8 bases and J lost 1, with 20 bases in between. CDR3 length: 16 residues. CDR3 coding DNA: TGTGCCAGCGCGAGAGGGGTCTCTGGGGCGAACACTGAAGCTTTCTTT. Translation: CASARGVSGANTEAFF.